A selection of T cell receptor beta chains follows, all from one sample in a study of blood T cell repertoires in COVID-19. Produced via immunoSEQ multiplex PCR; TCRdb's table is partial and in-frame only. The repertoire holds about 270,000 clones, with approximately 87% as singletons. Sequencing was carried out using peripheral blood. The source is a woman under 40 with COVID-19, enrolled during active disease. Each CDR3 is given with its conserved first and last residue. The D gene is left open where the match is weak. The size entry is marked missing in some rows and otherwise reads once, few, many or a size class.

>TRBV11-2|.|TRBD1|TRBJ2-7
TGTGCCAGCAGCCTATCGACAGGGGGGTCCTACGAGCAGTACTTC
CASSLSTGGSYEQYF
>TRBV6-5|.|.|TRBJ1-5
TGTGCCAGCAGTTCGGGACACATCTATCAGCCCCAGCATTTT
CASSSGHIYQPQHF
>TRBV20-1|.|.|TRBJ2-7
TGCAGTGCTAGAAGCCAGCGCGGGCAGTACTTC
CSARSQRGQYF
>TRBV28|.|TRBD1|TRBJ1-2
TGTGCCAGCAGTTCCGGACAGGGAGGGTATGGCTACACCTTC
CASSSGQGGYGYTF
>TRBV7-9|once|TRBD1|TRBJ2-7
TGTGCCAGCAGCTCGTGGGACAGGGGGAACTACGAGCAGTACTTC
CASSSWDRGNYEQYF
>TRBV19|.|TRBD1|TRBJ1-6
TGTGCCAGCGGAGGGCAGGGGGGAAATTCACCCCTCCACTTT
CASGGQGGNSPLHF
>TRBV9|.|.|TRBJ1-1
TGTGCCAGCAGCGTACAGGGATTGCACACTGAAGCTTTCTTT
CASSVQGLHTEAFF
>TRBV21-1|.|.|TRBJ2-7
TGTGCCAGCAGCAAACGGGACAGGGGCTACGAGCAGTACTTC
CASSKRDRGYEQYF
>TRBV10-3|.|TRBD2|TRBJ2-3
TGTGCCATCAGCGGGGGGGGCCGGGCAGATACGCAGTATTTT
CAISGGGRADTQYF
>TRBV6-6|few|.|TRBJ1-2
TGTGCCAGCTCTCGGGGAGGAAGCTATGGCTACACCTTC
CASSRGGSYGYTF
>TRBV4-2|.|.|TRBJ1-3
TGTGCCAGCAGCCAAGAGGACACTCTACTTACGAGAAACACCATATATTTT
CASSQEDTLLTRNTIYF
>TRBV5-4|.|.|TRBJ1-2
TGTGCCAGCAGCCCCCGGACAGCCTATGGCTACACCTTC
CASSPRTAYGYTF
>TRBV19|.|.|TRBJ1-5
TGTGCCAGTAGTCAAACTCAGGGGACTAGCAATCAGCCCCAGCATTTT
CASSQTQGTSNQPQHF
>TRBV7-9|.|TRBD1|TRBJ2-7
TGTGCCAGCAGCTTAGCCGGGACAGGAGATATCCGCTACGAGCAGTACTTC
CASSLAGTGDIRYEQYF
>TRBV7-2|.|.|TRBJ1-5
TGTGCCAGCAGCTCGCAGGGGTCCAGCAATCAGCCCCAGCATTTT
CASSSQGSSNQPQHF
>TRBV7-9|.|.|TRBJ1-1
TGTGCCAGCAGTCGAAATACAGGGAACACTGAAGCTTTCTTT
CASSRNTGNTEAFF
>TRBV5-1|many|.|TRBJ2-1
TGCGCCACCCCAGGGGGGTTGAAAGAAAATGAGCAGTTCTTC
CATPGGLKENEQFF
>TRBV5-4|once|.|TRBJ1-2
TGTGCCAGCAGCTTGGACGCCGGAGCTAACTATGGCTACACCTTC
CASSLDAGANYGYTF
>TRBV30|.|.|TRBJ1-2
TGTGCCTGGATTATAGCTAACTATGGCTACACCTTC
CAWIIANYGYTF
>TRBV12-3/TRBV12-4|.|TRBD2|TRBJ2-3
TGTGCCAGCAGGACTAGCGCGTCAGATACGCAGTATTTT
CASRTSASDTQYF
>TRBV4-1|once|TRBD1|TRBJ1-6
TGCGCCAGCAGCCAATCGGGACAGGGGGCCGTGAATTCACCCCTCCACTTT
CASSQSGQGAVNSPLHF
>TRBV3-1/TRBV3-2|.|TRBD2|TRBJ2-1
TGTGCCAGCAGCCAGCCCGCGGGGGGGCCCTACAATGAGCAGTTCTTC
CASSQPAGGPYNEQFF
>TRBV24-1|.|TRBD2|TRBJ2-2
TGTGCCACCAGTGATCTTTATTCTGGGAGGGACGCCGGGGAGCTGTTTTTT
CATSDLYSGRDAGELFF
>TRBV3-1/TRBV3-2|.|.|TRBJ1-1
TGTGCCAGCAGCCAAGATGGAGTGAGGAGGCCGAACACTGAAGCTTTCTTT
CASSQDGVRRPNTEAFF
>TRBV28|.|TRBD2|TRBJ2-3
TGTGCCAGCAGTTCTTGGACTAGCGGGGATTTCACAGATACGCAGTATTTT
CASSSWTSGDFTDTQYF
>TRBV6-5|.|.|TRBJ1-5
TGTGCCAGCACCGGGGATCTCCGTCAGCCCCAGCATTTT
CASTGDLRQPQHF
>TRBV27|.|TRBD2|TRBJ2-7
TGTGCCAGCAGTTTTGTGGGGGGGATCTACGAGCAGTACTTC
CASSFVGGIYEQYF
>TRBV2|.|.|TRBJ1-2
TGTGCCAGCAGTGATGCCAGACTCCCTCCATCTGGCTACACCTTC
CASSDARLPPSGYTF
>TRBV5-6|.|.|TRBJ2-3
TGTGCCAGCACCTCCGGGACTTTGGGGGCAGATACGCAGTATTTT
CASTSGTLGADTQYF
>TRBV6-1|.|TRBD1|TRBJ1-2
TGTGCCAGCAGTGAGCCGAAGGACAGGGGCCTTATCTATGGCTACACCTTC
CASSEPKDRGLIYGYTF
>TRBV5-1|.|TRBD2|TRBJ2-7
TGCGCCAGCAGCTTGTCGCGGACTAGCGGGGGCCAGTGGTACTTC
CASSLSRTSGGQWYF
>TRBV13|.|.|TRBJ2-7
TGTGCCAGCAGCTTCTTCAGGGCCGTCTACGAGCAGTACTTC
CASSFFRAVYEQYF
>TRBV6-1|.|.|TRBJ1-1
TGTGCCAGCAGTGAACGGGTCCGGGGGATGTCTTTCTTT
CASSERVRGMSFF
>TRBV27|once|.|TRBJ1-2
TGTGCCAGCAGTTTATCCATCCCCCCTCCCGGGTATGGCTACACCTTC
CASSLSIPPPGYGYTF
>TRBV10-1|.|.|TRBJ1-2
TGCGCCAGCAGTGAGTCGACTCGCGGGGGCTTATATGGCTACACCTTC
CASSESTRGGLYGYTF
>TRBV6-6|.|TRBD1|TRBJ1-2
TGTGCCAGCAGTTACTCGGGACCGGGACAGGGAAACGGCTACACCTTC
CASSYSGPGQGNGYTF
>TRBV6-5|.|TRBD1|TRBJ2-2
TGTGCCTCCTTGACAGGGTTGACCGGGGAGCTGTTTTTT
CASLTGLTGELFF
>TRBV11-2|.|TRBD2|TRBJ2-5
TGTGCCAGCAGCTTAGGGCTAGCGGGGGGCCCGGAAGAGACCCAGTACTTC
CASSLGLAGGPEETQYF
>TRBV28|.|TRBD1|TRBJ2-7
TGTGCCAGCAGGGGACAGGGGTTTAGTCGCGAGCAGTACTTC
CASRGQGFSREQYF
>TRBV19|.|.|TRBJ1-5
TGTGCCAGTAGTATAATCGGCACAGGCCAAGGGCATCAGCCCCAGCATTTT
CASSIIGTGQGHQPQHF
>TRBV24-1|many|TRBD2|TRBJ2-5
TGTGCCACCACCGTCTCCGGGACTAGAGGAGAGACCCAGTACTTC
CATTVSGTRGETQYF
>TRBV4-1|.|.|TRBJ2-3
TGCGCCAGCAGCCAAGATAGGGGGACCGCTCAGTATTTT
CASSQDRGTAQYF
>TRBV5-1|.|.|TRBJ2-7
TGCGCCAGCAGCTTCGGATCCCCAGGCTTCTACGAGCAGTACTTC
CASSFGSPGFYEQYF
>TRBV4-2|once|.|TRBJ2-3
TGTGCCAGCAGCCATGTAGCGTGGACAGATACGCAGTATTTT
CASSHVAWTDTQYF
>TRBV29-1|few|.|TRBJ1-3
TGCAGCGTTGAGGCAGGTCCTGGAAACACCATATATTTT
CSVEAGPGNTIYF
>TRBV18|.|.|TRBJ2-5
TGTGCCAGCTCACCACCCGGGGGGCCGACGGGTCAGACCCAGTACTTC
CASSPPGGPTGQTQYF
>TRBV19|.|TRBD1|TRBJ2-5
TGTGCCAGTCGCCGGGACAGGGGGCGGGAGACCCAGTACTTC
CASRRDRGRETQYF
>TRBV14|.|TRBD1|TRBJ1-3
TGTGCCAGCAGAAGAAGACAGGGGCGCCTAAACACCATATATTTT
CASRRRQGRLNTIYF
>TRBV2|.|.|TRBJ1-1
TGTGCCAGCAGTGCTGGGAGGGTCATGATCACTGAAGCTTTCTTT
CASSAGRVMITEAFF
>TRBV10-3|.|.|TRBJ2-3
TGTGCCATCAGGGGGGGGGCAGTGAGCACAGATACGCAGTATTTT
CAIRGGAVSTDTQYF
>TRBV6-5|.|.|TRBJ1-1
TGTGCCAGCACCTGGAGATCGAACACTGAAGCTTTCTTT
CASTWRSNTEAFF
>TRBV10-1|once|.|TRBJ2-5
TGCGCCAGCAGTGGGACTATCTTAGGGACCCAGTACTTC
CASSGTILGTQYF
>TRBV12-3/TRBV12-4|.|.|TRBJ1-1
TGTGCCAGCGGGTCGGGGGTTGGCACTGAAGCTTTCTTT
CASGSGVGTEAFF
>TRBV5-8|few|TRBD1|TRBJ1-5
TGTGCCAGCAGCTTGCAGGGGGTTCAGCCCCAGCATTTT
CASSLQGVQPQHF
>TRBV29-1|.|TRBD2|TRBJ2-1
TGCAGCGTTGAAGTTTATGGGGCGGGGGAGTTCTTC
CSVEVYGAGEFF
>TRBV18|.|TRBD1|TRBJ1-1
TGTGCCAGCTCACCTCCGACAGGGCTCGGGAACACTGAAGCTTTCTTT
CASSPPTGLGNTEAFF
>TRBV15|.|.|TRBJ2-3
TGTGCCACCAGCAGAGCACAGGGCGGCTCGGATACGCAGTATTTT
CATSRAQGGSDTQYF
>TRBV7-2|once|.|TRBJ2-3
TGTGCCACTAAGGAGGGGGCTAGCACAGATACGCAGTATTTT
CATKEGASTDTQYF
>TRBV5-1|once|.|TRBJ2-1
TGCGCCAGCAGCTTGGTGGAGCGGGCAGTCCAGTTCTTC
CASSLVERAVQFF
>TRBV6-1|few|.|TRBJ1-1
TGTGCCAGCAGTGAATACAGTGTTAAAACTGAAGCTTTCTTT
CASSEYSVKTEAFF